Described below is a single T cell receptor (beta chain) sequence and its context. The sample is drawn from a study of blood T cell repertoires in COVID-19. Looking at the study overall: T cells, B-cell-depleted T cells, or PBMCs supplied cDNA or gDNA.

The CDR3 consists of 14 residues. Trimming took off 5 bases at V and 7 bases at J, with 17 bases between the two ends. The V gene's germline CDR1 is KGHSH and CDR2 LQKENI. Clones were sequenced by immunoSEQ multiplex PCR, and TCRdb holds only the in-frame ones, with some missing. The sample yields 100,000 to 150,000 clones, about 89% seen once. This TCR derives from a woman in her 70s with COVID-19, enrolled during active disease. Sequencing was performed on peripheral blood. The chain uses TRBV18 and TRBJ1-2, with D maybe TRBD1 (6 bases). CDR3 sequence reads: CASSTTGTIPGYTF. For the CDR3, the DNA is TGTGCCAGCTCAACCACCGGGACAATTCCTGGCTACACCTTC.